This entry lists 23 T cell receptor beta chains sequenced from one sample in a study of shared clonotypes between healthy human individuals. Sequencing used immunoSEQ multiplex PCR; TCRdb keeps in-frame clones, though not all of them. The table shows 950,000 to 1,300,000 clones, with about 75% occurring only once. Sequences were obtained from memory CD4+ T cells sorted from blood. The subset here: CD45RA-negative fraction. Every receptor here comes from a man aged 18 to 30 in good health.

The V call is TRBV29-1, the J call TRBJ1-1; D possibly corresponds to TRBD1 (6 bases). With 6 bases removed from V and 1 base from J, the gap between germline ends came to 12 bases. Germline CDR1 and CDR2: SQVTM and ANQGSEA. CDR3 size: 13 residues. The CDR3 loop reads CSVFGGRNTEAFF. The CDR3 DNA reads as TGCAGCGTCTTCGGGGGCCGGAACACTGAAGCTTTCTTT.

V and J are TRBV7-8 and TRBJ2-7; 9 nucleotides match TRBD1. V trimming: 5 bases; J trimming: 4 bases; junction bases outside the gene matches: 6. This CDR3 has 14 residues. In germline, CDR1 is SGHVS, CDR2 FQNEAQ. CDR3 loop: CASSPRQGGYEQYF. CDR3 bases: TGTGCCAGCAGCCCGAGACAGGGGGGATACGAGCAGTACTTC.

This clone has a handful of counts. V and J are TRBV15 and TRBJ2-7; tentatively, D is TRBD1 or TRBD2 (6 bases each). Germline CDR1 is LNHNV and CDR2 is YYDKDF (reference sequence). The CDR3 is 16 amino acids. V dropped 1 base and J dropped 1 base, with 14 bases sitting between them. This chain's CDR3 is CATSRGEQGTSYEQYF. The CDR3 DNA reads as TGTGCCACCAGCAGAGGTGAGCAGGGGACTTCCTACGAGCAGTACTTC.

The chain combines TRBV2 with TRBJ2-1; 8 bases line up with TRBD2. Germline CDR1 SNHLY, CDR2 FYNNEI. This CDR3 contains 17 residues. After removal of 4 bases from V and 2 bases from J, the junction contained 10 bases not matched to a gene. The CDR3 region has the DNA TGTGCCAGCAGTGCACATGATACTAGCGGACCCTACAATGAGCAGTTCTTC. Residues: CASSAHDTSGPYNEQFF. Drawing the rest from reference TRBV2 and TRBJ2-1, the complete variable domain is EPEVTQTPSHQVTQMGQEVILRCVPISNHLYFYWYRQILGQKVEFLVSFYNNEISEKSEIFDDQFSVERPDGSNFTLKIRSTKLEDSAMYFCASSAHDTSGPYNEQFFGPGTRLTVL.

The V and J genes are TRBV5-1 and TRBJ1-3; 9 nucleotides agree with TRBD1. The CDR3 spans 16 residues. CDR1 and CDR2 from the germline V gene are SGHRS and YFSETQ. V shed 4 bases and J 2 bases; nucleotides not matched to a gene: 7. The DNA for the CDR3 is TGCGCCAGCAGCCTGGCCACAGGGGGCCCTGGAAACACCATATATTTT. Translated: CASSLATGGPGNTIYF.

This clone was recorded at least ten times. The genes are TRBV6-1 and TRBJ1-6; perhaps TRBD1 as D (5 bases). The CDR3 spans 14 residues. Trimming took off 7 bases at V and 5 bases at J, with 12 bases between the two ends. The germline V gene encodes CDR1 MNHNS and CDR2 SASEGT. In DNA form, the CDR3 reads TGTGCCAGCAATCGGGACGCTAATAATTCACCCCTCCACTTT. It translates to CASNRDANNSPLHF.

J is TRBJ1-4 and V is TRBV7-9; possible D gene TRBD1, 5 bases. V lost 5 bases and J lost 10, with 14 bases in between. The germline V gene has CDR1 SEHNR and CDR2 FQNEAQ (reference sequence). This CDR3 comprises 13 residues. The CDR3 DNA reads TGTGCCAGCAGCCCAAAGACAGTTGCAAAACTGTTTTTT. Translating it yields CASSPKTVAKLFF.

This clone has a single count. A read error likely explains this, since a far larger clone differs by one base. V usage is TRBV6-1 and J usage is TRBJ1-1; D uncertain. Germline CDR1 and CDR2: MNHNS and SASEGT. V lost 5 bases to trimming and J lost 1 base, with 8 bases between them. The CDR3 is 13 residues long. The DNA of the CDR3 is TGTGCCAGCAGTCAAGGGAGGAACACTGAAGCTTTCTTT. Encoded protein: CASSQGRNTEAFF.

This clone was counted a single time. The chain is built from TRBV14 and TRBJ2-3; 7 bases are shared with TRBD1. CDR3 length: 16 residues. With V trimmed by 0 bases and J by 2 bases, 5 bases remained unmatched. CDR1 is SGHDN and CDR2 is FVKESK in the germline V gene. For the CDR3, the DNA is TGTGCCAGCAGCCAAGATCCAGGGGGATACACAGATACGCAGTATTTT. It yields the protein CASSQDPGGYTDTQYF.

A single count supports this clone. The chain couples TRBV5-1 to TRBJ2-7; no clear D. CDR3 size: 15 residues. The V gene lost 1 base and the J gene lost 6 bases, with 17 bases spanning the gap. The germline gives CDR1 SGHRS, CDR2 YFSETQ. The CDR3 DNA reads TGCGCCAGCAGCTTGAGGTCAGACACTGCCGCCGAGCAGTACTTC. This gives the protein CASSLRSDTAAEQYF.

CDR3 protein: CASSPSGMTFNYGYTF. CDR3 sequence (DNA): TGCGCCAGCAGCCCTTCTGGGATGACATTTAACTATGGCTACACCTTC. J is TRBJ1-2 and V is TRBV4-1; D remains unclear. This CDR3 has 16 amino acids. CDR1 and CDR2 from the germline V gene are MGHRA and YSYEKL. Trimming left V 4 bases short and J 1 base short, with 16 bases between.

The rearrangement uses TRBV6-6 and TRBJ2-1; D tentatively fits TRBD1 or TRBD2 (5 bases each). The CDR3 length is 15 residues. V was clipped by 5 bases and J by 7 bases, with 18 bases between them. Germline assignment: CDR1 MNHNY and CDR2 SVGAGI (reference sequence). The CDR3 loop is CASSKGEGIRNEQFF. The CDR3 DNA follows: TGTGCCAGCAGTAAGGGAGAGGGGATAAGAAATGAGCAGTTCTTC.

This clone occurred once. The V call is TRBV6-6, the J call TRBJ2-4, with 7 nucleotides matching TRBD1. The germline V gene encodes CDR1 MNHNY and CDR2 SVGAGI (reference sequence). The V and J ends lost 6 bases and 0 bases, in that order; junction bases with no gene match: 5. The CDR3 length is 15 residues. The DNA for the CDR3 is TGTGCCAGCAGCCCCGGGGACAGAGCCAAAAACATTCAGTACTTC. This encodes CASSPGDRAKNIQYF.

V gene TRBV5-6 combines with J gene TRBJ2-3; D may be TRBD1 or TRBD2 (5 bases each). This CDR3 comprises 16 residues. CDR1 SGHDT and CDR2 YYEEEE come from the germline V gene. V dropped 0 bases and J dropped 3 bases, with 14 bases sitting between them. The CDR3 region has the DNA TGTGCCAGCAGCTTGGTAGGTGGGGGAAGGACAGATACGCAGTATTTT. Translated, it gives CASSLVGGGRTDTQYF. Complete variable domain (other parts from reference TRBV5-6 and TRBJ2-3): DAGVTQSPTHLIKTRGQQVTLRCSPKSGHDTVSWYQQALGQGPQFIFQYYEEEERQRGNFPDRFSGHQFPNYSSELNVNALLLGDSALYLCASSLVGGGRTDTQYFGPGTRLTVL.

The genes are TRBV28 and TRBJ1-4, with D hard to call. CDR3 length: 12 amino acids. Germline CDR1 reads MDHEN; CDR2 reads SYDVKM. Trimming cost V 3 bases and J 8 bases, with 7 bases left between them. CDR3 sequence reads: CASSFNGEKLFF. The CDR3, as DNA: TGTGCCAGCAGTTTTAATGGAGAAAAACTGTTTTTT.

A note on this clone: The same CDR3 can be traced to other DNA sequences in this sample. The genes are TRBV5-1 and TRBJ1-6, with a possible D match to TRBD1 (6 bases). This CDR3 is 15 amino acids long. Trimming pared 0 bases from V and 7 bases from J, leaving 11 bases between. Germline loops: CDR1 SGHRS, CDR2 YFSETQ. CDR3 nucleotide sequence: TGCGCCAGCAGCTTGGGGGTCGGGGGCAATTCACCCCTCCACTTT. Translated, it gives CASSLGVGGNSPLHF. The variable domain in full, with the rest retrieved from reference TRBV5-1 and TRBJ1-6, is KAGVTQTPRYLIKTRGQQVTLSCSPISGHRSVSWYQQTPGQGLQFLFEYFSETQRNKGNFPGRFSGRQFSNSRSEMNVSTLELGDSALYLCASSLGVGGNSPLHFGNGTRLTVT.

This clone was seen ten or more times. The V gene is TRBV5-6, the J gene TRBJ1-1, with D hard to call. This CDR3 comprises 14 residues. The ends were cut back, 0 bases at V and 5 bases at J, with 11 bases in the middle. Germline values: CDR1 SGHDT, CDR2 YYEEEE. CDR3 in amino acids: CASSLGGVGTEAFF. CDR3 bases: TGTGCCAGCAGCTTGGGGGGTGTTGGAACTGAAGCTTTCTTT.

The CDR3 here is CASSRTGQGTLETQYF. The CDR3 coding sequence is TGTGCCAGTAGTCGTACAGGACAAGGGACTCTGGAGACCCAGTACTTC. The chain recombines TRBV19 with TRBJ2-5, with a possible D match to TRBD2 (6 bases). With 5 bases removed from V and 5 bases from J, the gap between germline ends came to 21 bases. The CDR3 runs to 16 residues. Germline V gene data show CDR1 as LNHDA and CDR2 as SQIVND (reference sequence).

The V gene is TRBV2, the J gene TRBJ2-7, with a possible D match to TRBD2 (6 bases). The CDR3 spans 12 residues. Trimming removed 7 bases from V and 6 bases from J, with 13 bases in between. The germline gives CDR1 SNHLY, CDR2 FYNNEI. CDR3 sequence reads: CASTNGGSEQYF. The DNA of the CDR3 is TGTGCCAGCACCAACGGGGGTAGCGAGCAGTACTTC.

The chain joins TRBV19 to TRBJ2-2; 9 nucleotides line up with TRBD2. The CDR3 loop spans 15 amino acids. Germline V gives CDR1 LNHDA, CDR2 SQIVND (reference sequence). After removal of 4 bases from V and 4 bases from J, the junction contained 4 bases not matched to a gene. The CDR3 is CASSRLAAGTGELFF. The CDR3 nucleotides read TGTGCCAGTAGTAGACTAGCGGCAGGCACCGGGGAGCTGTTTTTT.

The V and J genes are TRBV5-1 and TRBJ2-1; TRBD1 agrees at 7 bases. The germline V gene has CDR1 SGHRS and CDR2 YFSETQ. V was clipped by 6 bases and J by 1 base; unmatched bases: 7. The CDR3 extends over 15 amino acids. The CDR3 protein is CASTRDSSSYNEQFF. DNA for the CDR3: TGCGCCAGCACCCGGGACAGTTCGTCCTACAATGAGCAGTTCTTC.

Of note for this clone: The junction does not match germline at one end; this may be a read error. V usage is TRBV20-1 and J usage is TRBJ1-2, with D unclear. Germline lookup yields CDR1 DFQATT and CDR2 SNEGSKA (reference sequence). The CDR3 length is 9 residues. The CDR3, as DNA: TGCAGTGCTAGAGATGGTGACGTCTTC. This translates into CSARDGDVF.

The chain combines TRBV28 with TRBJ1-3; D not resolved. Trimming took 5 bases from V and 4 from J, leaving 9 bases between them. The CDR3 is 13 amino acids. CDR1 is MDHEN, CDR2 SYDVKM, per germline. The CDR3 here is CASSPLQGNTIYF. In DNA, the CDR3 is TGTGCCAGCAGTCCCCTACAGGGAAACACCATATATTTT.